What follows are 9 T cell receptor beta chains derived from one specimen sequenced in a study of T cell changes during pregnancy in multiple sclerosis. Some clones are missing from TCRdb's copy, which holds only in-frame ones; the method was immunoSEQ multiplex PCR. This table has under 80,000 clones, 90% to 95% appearing once. This specimen was CD4+ T cells from peripheral blood mononuclear cells, taken in the second trimester of pregnancy. These receptors all stem from a female donor with multiple sclerosis, enrolled in a pregnancy study.

The rearrangement joins TRBV28 to TRBJ1-1; D is perhaps TRBD1 (6 bases). V shed 5 bases and J shed 1 base, with 11 bases lying between them. This CDR3 comprises 14 residues. The germline CDR1 and CDR2 sequences are MDHEN and SYDVKM. CDR3 sequence (DNA): TGTGCCAGCAGTAGCCCGGGACAGAACACTGAAGCTTTCTTT. Its translation is CASSSPGQNTEAFF.

V is TRBV12-5 and J is TRBJ1-1, with D maybe TRBD1 (5 bases). The CDR3 spans 17 residues. The V end was cut by 0 bases, the J end by 5 bases, with 19 bases between. CDR1 is LGHNT and CDR2 is FRNRAP in the germline V gene. The CDR3 sequence: CASGLVQEYWGKTEAFF. CDR3 DNA: TGTGCTAGTGGTTTGGTACAGGAGTATTGGGGAAAAACTGAAGCTTTCTTT.

To note about this clone: The identical CDR3 is also encoded by other nucleotide sequences in the sample. The rearrangement joins TRBV7-2 to TRBJ1-4, with 9 positions matching TRBD1. This CDR3 contains 14 residues. V dropped 5 bases and J dropped 8; count of bases not matched to a gene: 6. From germline, CDR1 is SGHTA and CDR2 FQGNSA. In DNA form, the CDR3 reads TGTGCCAGCAGCCCGGACAGGGGAGTGGAAAAACTGTTTTTT. Protein: CASSPDRGVEKLFF.

This sequence joins TRBV7-2 and TRBJ2-1; 8 bases are shared with TRBD1. CDR3 length: 13 residues. V was pared by 5 bases and J by 12 bases, with 9 bases of the junction left unmatched. The germline CDR1 and CDR2 sequences are SGHTA and FQGNSA. CDR3 coding DNA: TGTGCCAGCAGCCAGTCGGACAGGGCGATGCAGTTCTTC. As protein: CASSQSDRAMQFF.

The chain combines TRBV19 with TRBJ1-1; 8 positions match TRBD1. The germline CDR1 and CDR2 sequences are LNHDA and SQIVND (reference sequence). The CDR3 runs to 14 residues. J gave up 4 bases and V 4 bases, and 5 bases lay outside the gene matches. In DNA, the CDR3 is TGTGCCAGTAGTACCGCCAGGGGGCTCACTGAAGCTTTCTTT. This translates into CASSTARGLTEAFF.

The DNA for the CDR3 is TGCGCCAGCAGCTCAGGGAGGGGTGTTAGCGGGAGGAACCACGAGCAGTACTTC. This gives the protein CASSSGRGVSGRNHEQYF. The chain carries TRBV5-1 and TRBJ2-7; 10 nucleotides agree with TRBD2. With 3 bases clipped from V and 5 bases from J, the junction kept 17 bases outside the gene matches. This CDR3 has 18 residues. Germline CDR1 SGHRS, CDR2 YFSETQ.

The chain uses TRBV6-1 and TRBJ2-3; perhaps TRBD1 as D (5 bases). The germline gives CDR1 MNHNS, CDR2 SASEGT. Trimming pared 7 bases from V and 1 base from J, leaving 12 bases between. CDR3 length: 14 amino acids. The CDR3 here is CASKRTRGTDTQYF. Here the CDR3 DNA reads TGTGCCAGCAAAAGGACAAGAGGCACAGATACGCAGTATTTT.

The chain uses TRBV11-2 and TRBJ2-2; 9 nucleotides line up with TRBD2. CDR1 is SGHAT and CDR2 is FQNNGV in the germline V gene. The junction had 21 bases not matched to a gene; V was cut back by 4 bases and J by 9 bases. This CDR3 contains 19 residues. The chain's CDR3 is CASSSRHRVWGSGSRELFF. The CDR3 nucleotides are TGTGCCAGCAGCTCGAGACACAGGGTCTGGGGTAGCGGGAGCCGGGAGCTGTTTTTT. Based on the CDR3 plus reference TRBV11-2 and TRBJ2-2, the full variable domain is EAGVAQSPRYKIIEKRQSVAFWCNPISGHATLYWYQQILGQGPKLLIQFQNNGVVDDSQLPKDRFSAERLKGVDSTLKIQPAKLEDSAVYLCASSSRHRVWGSGSRELFFGEGSRLTVL.

This clone was observed a single time. The chain has TRBV2 and TRBJ2-3; the match to TRBD1 covers 7 bases. J lost 2 bases, V lost 4 bases, and 6 bases had no gene match. The CDR3 is made up of 15 amino acids. Germline CDR1 is SNHLY and CDR2 is FYNNEI. CDR3 nucleotides: TGTGCCAGCAGTGCCTCGGGACAGTACACAGATACGCAGTATTTT. Its translation is CASSASGQYTDTQYF.